The clone carrying this T cell receptor beta chain appeared a single time. Its specificity is unknown. With 6 bases removed from V and 1 base from J, the gap between germline ends came to 13 bases. Per germline, CDR1 MDHEN and CDR2 SYDVKM. The CDR3 sequence is 15 residues long. This entry is derived from a study of T cell clonotyping in hematopoietic cell transplantation. Regarding the study as a whole: No sorting was done, leaving CD4 and CD8 contributions mixed. At the given depth, recipient repertoires were over 95% de novo clonotypes. Graft donor and pretransplant recipient Inverse Simpson Index values predicted broader posttransplant TCR diversity. Recipient TCR diversity dropped after transplant; expanded clonotypes rose from day 30 to 180.

Time point defined: recipient sample about 28 days before transplant, after cytoreduction. The protocol was immunoSEQ multiplex PCR, while the TCRdb copy is restricted to in-frame clones and leaves out a portion. The sample records approximately 9,300 clones, about nine tenths being singletons. This clonotype was obtained from a woman between 45 and 65 years old with chronic myeloid leukemia. Some clones in this sample may be carry-over from other donors' samples. The gene calls are TRBV28 and TRBJ1-5; TRBD1 might be the D (5 bases). The specimen comprised peripheral blood mononuclear cells, sampled before stem cell transplant. CDR3 amino acids: CASSTYRQSNQPQHF. DNA of the CDR3: TGTGCCAGCAGCACATACCGACAGAGCAATCAGCCCCAGCATTTT.